Following are 7 T cell receptor beta chains from one sample sequenced in a study of graft-versus-host responses after intestinal transplantation. Assay used: immunoSEQ multiplex PCR; TCRdb lists only in-frame clones, some missing. The repertoire has over 100,000 clones, 90% to 95% of them found once; the top ten carry 1% to 1.5%. These receptors have no known antigen. This specimen was unstimulated CD8+ T cells sorted from spleen or lymph node cells, taken before transplant. Receptors were obtained from a human donor who was the organ donor for an intestinal transplant.

The rearrangement joins TRBV19 to TRBJ2-1, with a tentative D call TRBD2 (6 bases). The CDR3 is 15 residues long. The ends were cut back, 6 bases at V and 5 bases at J, with 17 bases in the middle. Germline V gene lookup returns CDR1 LNHDA and CDR2 SQIVND (reference sequence). CDR3 region: CASRESASANNEQFF. DNA for the CDR3: TGTGCCAGTAGGGAGTCGGCTAGCGCTAACAATGAGCAGTTCTTC.

The chain uses TRBV5-1 and TRBJ1-4; 7 nucleotides match TRBD1. V dropped 0 bases and J dropped 8; count of bases not matched to a gene: 7. CDR3 length: 15 residues. Germline V gene lookup returns CDR1 SGHRS and CDR2 YFSETQ. CDR3 region: CASSLGAAGQEKLFF. CDR3 coding DNA: TGCGCCAGCAGCTTGGGGGCGGCGGGACAGGAAAAACTGTTTTTT.

The table lists this clone with a count of one. The chain carries TRBV29-1 and TRBJ1-4, with D possibly being TRBD1 (6 bases). Trimming removed 6 bases from V and 0 bases from J, with 11 bases in between. CDR3 length: 14 amino acids. Germline lookup yields CDR1 SQVTM and CDR2 ANQGSEA. CDR3 nucleotides: TGCAGCGTGGCCAAGGGGGCAACTAATGAAAAACTGTTTTTT. Protein sequence: CSVAKGATNEKLFF.

J is TRBJ1-3 and V is TRBV4-3; D is uncertain. V lost 0 bases and J 10 bases, leaving 7 bases between the germline ends. CDR1 and CDR2 (germline): LGHNA, YSLEER. The length of the CDR3 is 12 residues. The DNA for the CDR3 is TGCGCCAGCAGCCAAGATAGAAGGACCATATATTTT. Its translation is CASSQDRRTIYF.

This clone was seen more than once but under ten times. The chain recombines TRBV27 with TRBJ2-7; 10 bases map to TRBD1. Unmatched junction bases numbered 3, after V lost 8 bases and J lost 5 bases. The CDR3 covers 12 residues. Germline V gene lookup returns CDR1 MNHEY and CDR2 SMNVEV (reference sequence). CDR3 protein: CASGQGGNEQYF. CDR3 bases: TGTGCCAGCGGACAGGGGGGGAACGAGCAGTACTTC.

The V gene is TRBV6-6, the J gene TRBJ2-7; no reliable D call. Germline CDR1 is MNHNY and CDR2 is SVGAGI (reference sequence). Trimming left V 0 bases short and J 4 bases short, with 7 bases between. CDR3 size: 13 residues. CDR3 nucleotides: TGTGCCAGCAGTTACTCGAACCTATACGAGCAGTACTTC. Amino acid sequence: CASSYSNLYEQYF.

The gene calls are TRBV7-9 and TRBJ2-7; D gene ambiguous. CDR3 length: 12 amino acids. Germline values: CDR1 SEHNR, CDR2 FQNEAQ (reference sequence). V lost 2 bases, J lost 2 bases, and 4 bases lay in between. The CDR3 coding sequence is TGTGCCAGCAGCTTAAAAACCTACGAGCAGTACTTC. Translation gives CASSLKTYEQYF.